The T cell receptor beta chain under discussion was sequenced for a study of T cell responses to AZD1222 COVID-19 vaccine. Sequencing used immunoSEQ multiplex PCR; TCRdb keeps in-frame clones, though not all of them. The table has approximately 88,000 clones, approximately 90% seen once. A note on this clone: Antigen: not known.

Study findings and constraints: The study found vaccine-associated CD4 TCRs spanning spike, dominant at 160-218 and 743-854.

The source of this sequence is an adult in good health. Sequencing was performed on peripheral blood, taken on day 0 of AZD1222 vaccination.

The DNA for the CDR3 is TGCGCCAGCAGCTTAGGTGGAGAAGAGACCCAGTACTTC. This translates into CASSLGGEETQYF. V and J are TRBV5-1 and TRBJ2-5; no definite D call. Germline CDR1 reads SGHRS; CDR2 reads YFSETQ. With 2 bases removed from V and 3 bases from J, the gap between germline ends came to 8 bases. This CDR3 contains 13 residues.